Described below is a single T cell receptor (beta chain) sequence and its context. Its antigen is unidentified. This entry belongs to a study of CD8 T cells in Susac syndrome. Study-wide findings and caveats: The authors acknowledged that the study's TCR sequencing and HLA analysis involved relatively few individuals.

The study sequenced TCR beta in blood CD8+ and CD4+ T cells. RNA totalling 0.5 to 1 ug underwent reverse transcription with random hexamers. A multiplex approach, immunoSEQ multiplex PCR, amplified TCR beta CDR3 across 54 Vbeta and 13 Jbeta. A single record per CDR3 protein comes from TCRdb applying MiXCR to the immunoSEQ multiplex PCR reads. This table has approximately 160,000 distinct CDR3 sequences, approximately 93% appearing once. The CDR3 spans 15 residues. CDR1 and CDR2 (germline): KGHDR, SFDVKD. Losses at the gene ends were 4 bases for V and 2 bases for J; bases not matched to a gene: 5. The sample was CD4+ T cells from PBMCs. This receptor was identified in a human donor with multiple sclerosis. The V and J genes are TRBV24-1 and TRBJ2-5; TRBD1 aligns across 8 bases. The CDR3 bases are TGTGCCACCAGTGAAAGACAGGGGTCACAAGAGACCCAGTACTTC. Protein: CATSERQGSQETQYF.